Listed below are T cell receptor beta chains from one sample, sequenced in a study of radiotherapy plus CTLA-4 blockade in lung cancer. Profiled with immunoSEQ multiplex PCR; TCRdb holds only in-frame clones, not every one. The table lists some 32,000 clones, roughly four fifths of them singletons. The sample consisted of peripheral blood, taken from a patient treated with radiotherapy plus ipilimumab. These receptors all stem from a human donor with non-small cell lung cancer that progressed on radiotherapy plus ipilimumab. The CDR3 runs from the conserved cysteine through the conserved F or W. A D gene is named only where the DNA matches it firmly. Clone size appears in some rows only: once, few, many, or a class for an expanded clone.

clone_size,d_call,j_call,v_call,cdr3_nt,cdr3_aa
-,-,TRBJ2-2,TRBV5-4,TGTGCCAGCAGCTGGGGGACTGAGAACACCGGGGAGCTGTTTTTT,CASSWGTENTGELFF
-,TRBD2,TRBJ2-1,TRBV11-1,TGTGCCAGTTTGGCCGGCGGGGGGGCCTACAATGAGCAGTTCTTC,CASLAGGGAYNEQFF
-,TRBD1,TRBJ2-7,TRBV9,TGTGCCAGCAGCGTAGATCCGGGACAGACGAACTACGAGCAGTACTTC,CASSVDPGQTNYEQYF
-,TRBD2,TRBJ2-1,TRBV18,TGTGCCAGCTCGCGGGGACTATCAGACTACAATGAGCAGTTCTTC,CASSRGLSDYNEQFF
-,TRBD1,TRBJ2-7,TRBV14,TGTGCCAGCTCCTCAGGACAGGGTTTCTACGAGCAGTACTTC,CASSSGQGFYEQYF
-,-,TRBJ2-7,TRBV5-1,TGCGCCAGCAGCTTGTGGGCCCTCGCCTACGAGCAGTACTTC,CASSLWALAYEQYF
-,-,TRBJ1-2,TRBV6-5,TGTGCCAGCAGTTACTCGGAGGGTGGTTATGGCTACACCTTC,CASSYSEGGYGYTF
-,-,TRBJ2-7,TRBV11-3,TGTGCCAGCAGCTTCTCAGGGGCCTACGAGCAGTACTTC,CASSFSGAYEQYF
-,-,TRBJ1-1,TRBV4-1,TGCGCCAGCAGCCAAGGCGTTTTGGCTTTCTTT,CASSQGVLAFF
-,-,TRBJ1-1,TRBV6-5,TGTGCCAGCAGTTACTCAGGGGGAATAGCTGAAGCTTTCTTT,CASSYSGGIAEAFF
-,-,TRBJ1-5,TRBV28,TGTGCCAGCAGTTTCGGGCGGCGGGGCGCCAATCAGCCCCAGCATTTT,CASSFGRRGANQPQHF
-,-,TRBJ1-2,TRBV6-5,TGTGCCAGCTATAGAAGCGTAGATGGCTACACCTTC,CASYRSVDGYTF
-,-,TRBJ2-7,TRBV18,TGTGCCAGCTCACCTCAATCCCCTAATCCCTACGAGCAGTACTTC,CASSPQSPNPYEQYF
-,TRBD2,TRBJ2-1,TRBV29-1,TGCAGCGTTGACAAGCGGGGGGGCAGGACGAACAATGAGCAGTTCTTC,CSVDKRGGRTNNEQFF
few,TRBD1,TRBJ1-2,TRBV19,TGTGCCAGTAGTTGGGGCCTACCGGGACAGGGCGACTATGGCTACACCTTC,CASSWGLPGQGDYGYTF
-,-,TRBJ1-1,TRBV7-2,TGTGCCAGCAGCCCCCTGATCCCGGCAGGGTTGTGGTCAGCTTTCTTT,CASSPLIPAGLWSAFF
-,-,TRBJ1-1,TRBV6-1,TGTGCCAGCAGGACAGGCCTTAACACTGAAGCTTTCTTT,CASRTGLNTEAFF
-,TRBD1,TRBJ2-4,TRBV5-4,TGTGCCAGCAGCTTGGACAGGGGGTCGGGTAACTTC,CASSLDRGSGNF
-,TRBD1,TRBJ1-6,TRBV27,TGTGCCAGCAGGAGACAGGGGCATAATTCACCCCTCCACTTT,CASRRQGHNSPLHF
few,-,TRBJ2-2,TRBV4-1,TGCGCCAGCAGCCAAGACCCTTGGACGGGGGCCGGGGAGCTGTTTTTT,CASSQDPWTGAGELFF
-,TRBD1,TRBJ2-7,TRBV7-9,TGTGCCAGCAGCTTAGGACAGGGAACCTACGAGCAGTACTTC,CASSLGQGTYEQYF
-,-,TRBJ1-3,TRBV14,TGTGCCAGCAGCCAAGACAGGGACTCTGGAAACACCATATATTTT,CASSQDRDSGNTIYF
-,-,TRBJ2-7,TRBV29-1,TGCAGCGTTGTAAAGGGGGTTTACGAGCAGTACTTC,CSVVKGVYEQYF
-,-,TRBJ2-3,TRBV5-1,TGCGCCAGCAGCCATCTAGCAGGCACAGATACGCAGTATTTT,CASSHLAGTDTQYF
-,TRBD1,TRBJ2-7,TRBV5-1,TGCGCCAGCAGCTTGGAATATCACAGGGGTTTCGACGAGCAGTACTTC,CASSLEYHRGFDEQYF
-,-,TRBJ2-1,TRBV2,TGTGCCAGCAGTGAAGGTAGGGGGGGCTACAATGAGCAGTTCTTC,CASSEGRGGYNEQFF
-,-,TRBJ1-3,TRBV9,TGTGCCAGCAGCCTGAAGGAGAGGGCTGGAAACACCATATATTTT,CASSLKERAGNTIYF
-,-,TRBJ1-5,TRBV29-1,TGCAGCGCCTCTATAGATGGTACCCAGCATTTT,CSASIDGTQHF
-,-,TRBJ2-2,TRBV19,TGTGCCAGTAGTTATGGGACACCCGGGGAGCTGTTTTTT,CASSYGTPGELFF
-,-,TRBJ2-5,TRBV5-1,TGCGCCAGCAGCTTGGTGGGAGCCGGCGTTCAAGAGACCCAGTACTTC,CASSLVGAGVQETQYF
-,-,TRBJ1-1,TRBV29-1,TGCAGCGTTCATCGCAGGACTGAAGCTTTCTTT,CSVHRRTEAFF
few,-,TRBJ1-4,TRBV2,TGTGCCAGCAGTGATGAACAGGGAACTAATGAAAAACTGTTTTTT,CASSDEQGTNEKLFF
-,TRBD1,TRBJ1-4,TRBV29-1,TGCAGCGCTACGCGTGGACAGGGGGCGCTGAGGGGTACTAATGAAAAACTGTTTTTT,CSATRGQGALRGTNEKLFF
few,TRBD2,TRBJ2-2,TRBV2,TGTGCCAGCAAGGGCGGGGGGGGGTCGTTGAGCACCGGGGAGCTGTTTTTT,CASKGGGGSLSTGELFF
-,TRBD1,TRBJ2-7,TRBV4-1,TGCGCCAGCAGCCAATTACCGGGACAGATGGGGGAGCAGTACTTC,CASSQLPGQMGEQYF
-,-,TRBJ2-1,TRBV5-1,TGCGCCAGCGTCCCCGCGCCAGGTAACAATGAGCAGTTCTTC,CASVPAPGNNEQFF
-,TRBD2,TRBJ2-5,TRBV11-2,TGTGCCAGCAGCCCCGGGACTAGCGGGCAAGAGACCCAGTACTTC,CASSPGTSGQETQYF
-,-,TRBJ2-5,TRBV12-5,TGTGCTAGTGGTTTGGTCCAGGGAGGGGGAGAGACCCAGTACTTC,CASGLVQGGGETQYF
-,-,TRBJ2-1,TRBV5-1,TGCGCCAGCAGCTTGGCCGGGGGGCGGCAATACAATGAGCAGTTCTTC,CASSLAGGRQYNEQFF